This T cell receptor (beta chain) is from a study of read filtering for tumor transcriptome and immune sequencing (dated by TCRdb to 2019 to 2021). The study in broad terms: The cohort consisted of over 16 male and under 15 female patients, with a mean age of approximately 66 years and an age range of roughly 47 to 85. After DNase treatment, whole-transcriptome libraries were prepared using the TruSeq RNA Access Library Prep Kit. TCR-region mapped reads per sample ranged from about 3.5 to 11 million with IR-seq versus only about 85 to 1273 with RNA-seq. One of the main goals was to work out a read-filtering strategy for immune repertoire data, in particular whether clonotypes backed by only a single read should be removed. By revised international staging, under 10 patients were R-ISS I, under 20 were R-ISS II and over five were R-ISS III. Using the same bone marrow samples, the study ran both targeted immune repertoire sequencing and bulk whole-transcriptome sequencing and then compared the TCR repertoires from each method. Study-wide findings and limitations: The sorted CD138-negative fraction was not purified T cells but a mixed bone marrow immune population. In IR-seq, single-read clonotypes were approximately 81% of clonotypes but around 3.2% of total reads; in RNA-seq they were roughly 72% of clonotypes and 35% to 45% of reads. Clonotypes were captured by IR-seq at much higher depth and more reliably than by RNA-seq, and smaller IR-seq throughput was sufficient for identification of most shared clonotypes. The correlation between IR-seq and RNA-seq shared clonotype proportions was increased by removal of single-read clonotypes.

This clonotype was observed many times. Its antigen is currently not known. No clone much larger than this one lies a single base away; base qualities are absent. Every patient had bone marrow sampled at the time of active disease. Ficoll-Hypaque density gradient centrifugation was used to isolate the bone marrow mononuclear cells. Myeloma plasma cells were removed and CD138-negative cells were collected by negative selection after labeling with CD138 magnetic microbeads on a MACS separator. The purity of the isolated cells was checked by flow cytometry with CD138 antibodies on an Attune NxT. TRIzol reagent was used to extract total RNA, which was then quantified with a NanoDrop spectrophotometer. Paired RNA-seq and IR-seq were performed on each patient's CD138-negative bone marrow sample. TCR libraries were built from 300 to 450 ng RNA with the Immunoverse kit, using molecular barcoded adaptors covering alpha/delta and beta/gamma chains. The same RNA used for transcriptome sequencing was used for TCR library preparation. Sequencing of the TCR libraries was done on an Illumina HiSeq 4000 with 2 x 150 cycles. The paper's processing steps were these. TCR reads were aligned to human V, D, J and C references and assembled into CDR3 clonotypes with MiXCR, including quality filtering and error correction. The tcR package in R was used for analysis of clonotype counts and gene usage diversity. Raw mapping reads were checked after the RNA-seq reads had been mapped by STAR aligner version 2.5.3a onto the human GRCh37 genome. To test how sequencing depth affects detected clonotypes, IR-seq fastq files were randomly downsampled with Seqtk 1.3. TCRdb reprocessed the public reads (quality trimming at Q25 with fastp, clone calling with MiXCR) and kept in-frame beta chains. Entries are consolidated by CDR3 protein sequence, retaining the most common genes and DNA. TCRdb, not the original authors, processed these V and J calls. Recorded for this sample are about 35,000 distinct CDR3 sequences; roughly an eighth of them occurred a single time. The leading ten clones occupy 5.5% to 7% of the sample.

The germline V and J ends show losses of 8 bases and 7 bases respectively, and no gene match explains 9 bases of the junction. Sequences LGHDT (CDR1) and YNNKEL (CDR2) are obtained from the germline V gene (reference sequence). The CDR3 runs 14 amino acids, cysteine and phenylalanine included. The sequence is cut down to CDR3 DNA, 42 bases in frame from base 1. The chain was built from TRBV3-1 and TRBJ2-1; TRBD1 lines up with 9 middle nucleotides. Sequenced input: a population of CD138-negative cells sorted from bone marrow. What this sample's cell subset or site label stands for: bone marrow mononuclear cells depleted of CD138+ plasma/myeloma cells by negative magnetic selection. The TCR sequence derives from a donor over 35 with multiple myeloma. The CDR3 region: CASAQGASWNEQFF. In nucleotides, the sequence is TGTGCCAGCGCACAGGGGGCATCTTGGAATGAGCAGTTCTTC.